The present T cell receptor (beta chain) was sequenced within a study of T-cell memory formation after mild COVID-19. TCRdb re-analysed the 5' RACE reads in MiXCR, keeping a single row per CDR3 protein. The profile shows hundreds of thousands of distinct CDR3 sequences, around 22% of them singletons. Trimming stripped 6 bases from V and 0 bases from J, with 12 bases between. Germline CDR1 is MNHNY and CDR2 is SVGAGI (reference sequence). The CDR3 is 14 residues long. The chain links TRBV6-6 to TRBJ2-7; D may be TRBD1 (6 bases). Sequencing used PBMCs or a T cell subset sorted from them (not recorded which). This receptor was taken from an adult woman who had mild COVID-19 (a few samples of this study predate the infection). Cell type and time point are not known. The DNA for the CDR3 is TGTGCCAGCAGCTCCAGGGGTTTCTCCTACGAGCAGTACTTC. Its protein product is CASSSRGFSYEQYF.